This TCR beta chain is from a study of T cells in Graves' hyperthyroidism and ophthalmopathy. Across the study: Peripheral blood was collected at initial diagnosis, before any treatment.

Study-wide results and caveats: Most thyroid clonotypes expanded above 0.001 were also detected in blood. Ophthalmopathy stood apart from stable hyperthyroidism in a 13 V-J model.

TCR beta CDR3 regions were amplified from RNA transcripts. First-round RT-PCR with HTBI primers amplified the TCR CDR3 region. MiXCR, run by TCRdb on the multiplex PCR reads, gives a single entry per CDR3 protein. The sample lists 250,000 or so distinct CDR3 sequences, more than 12% seen once, with about an eighth in the top ten. This clonotype appeared many times. As yet, its antigen is unknown. Together with thyroid ultrasound, orbital computed tomography, serum thyroxine and TRAb, clinical symptoms were used for diagnoses. What was sequenced was blood. The source of this sequence is a woman in her thirties or forties with Graves' hyperthyroidism that later progressed to Graves' ophthalmopathy.

CDR3 nucleotide sequence: TGTGCCAGCAGTCGAGGGGGGGGACCTTCCTACGAGCAGTACTTC. This codes for CASSRGGGPSYEQYF. The chain links TRBV11-2 to TRBJ2-7; perhaps TRBD2 as D (7 bases). The CDR3 totals 15 residues. Germline V gene lookup returns CDR1 SGHAT and CDR2 FQNNGV. V was trimmed by 6 bases and J by 1 base, leaving 16 bases between them.